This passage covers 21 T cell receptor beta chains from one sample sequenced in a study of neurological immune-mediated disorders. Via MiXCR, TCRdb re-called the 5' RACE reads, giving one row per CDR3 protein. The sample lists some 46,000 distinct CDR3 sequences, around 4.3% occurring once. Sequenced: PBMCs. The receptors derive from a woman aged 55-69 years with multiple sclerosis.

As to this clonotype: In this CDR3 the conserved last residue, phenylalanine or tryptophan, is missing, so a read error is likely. Here the CDR3 DNA reads TGTGCCAGCACCCAACAGGAGAATGAAAAACTGTTTATT. Amino acid sequence: CASTQQENEKLFI. This chain uses TRBV7-9 with TRBJ1-4, with D perhaps matching TRBD1 (5 bases). This CDR3 contains 13 residues. Germline V gene data show CDR1 as SEHNR and CDR2 as FQNEAQ (reference sequence). V lost 7 bases and J lost 5, with 11 bases in between.

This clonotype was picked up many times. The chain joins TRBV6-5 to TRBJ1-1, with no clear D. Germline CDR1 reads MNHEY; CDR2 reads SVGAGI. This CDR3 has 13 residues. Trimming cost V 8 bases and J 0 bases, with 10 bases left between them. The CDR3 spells CASGRFMNTEAFF. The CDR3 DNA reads TGTGCCAGCGGGCGATTTATGAACACTGAAGCTTTCTTT.

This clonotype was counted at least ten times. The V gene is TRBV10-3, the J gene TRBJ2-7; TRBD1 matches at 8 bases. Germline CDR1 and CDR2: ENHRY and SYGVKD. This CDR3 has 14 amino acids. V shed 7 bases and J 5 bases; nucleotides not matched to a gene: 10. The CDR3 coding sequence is TGTGCCATCACTTCCGACAGGGGAGTCAACGAGCAGTACTTC. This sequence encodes CAITSDRGVNEQYF.

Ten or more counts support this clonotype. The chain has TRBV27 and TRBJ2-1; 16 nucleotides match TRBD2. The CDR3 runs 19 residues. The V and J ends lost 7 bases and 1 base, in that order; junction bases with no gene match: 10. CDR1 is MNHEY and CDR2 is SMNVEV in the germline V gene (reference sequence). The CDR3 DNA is TGTGCCAGCAAACGCCCCGGGACTAGCGGGAGGGGATCCTACAATGAGCAGTTCTTC. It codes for CASKRPGTSGRGSYNEQFF.

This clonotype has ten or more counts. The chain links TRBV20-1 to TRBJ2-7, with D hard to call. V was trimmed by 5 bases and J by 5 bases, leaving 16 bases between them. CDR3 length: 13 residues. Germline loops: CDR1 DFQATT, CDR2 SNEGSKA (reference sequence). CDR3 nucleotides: TGCAGTGCTTCCTCAACCGCGCATAACGAGCAGTACGTC. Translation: CSASSTAHNEQYV.

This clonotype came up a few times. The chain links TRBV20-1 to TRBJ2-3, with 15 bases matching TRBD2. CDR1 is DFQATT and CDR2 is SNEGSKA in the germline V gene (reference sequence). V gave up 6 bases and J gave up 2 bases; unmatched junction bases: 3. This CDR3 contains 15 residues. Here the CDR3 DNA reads TGCAGTGCCTGGACTAGCGGGAGGGTCACAGATACGCAGTATTTT. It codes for CSAWTSGRVTDTQYF.

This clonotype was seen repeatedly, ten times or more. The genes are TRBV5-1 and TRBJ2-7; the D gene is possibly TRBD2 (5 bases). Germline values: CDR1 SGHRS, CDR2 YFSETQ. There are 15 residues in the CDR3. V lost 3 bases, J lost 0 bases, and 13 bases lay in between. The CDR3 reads CASSYGVLGSYEQYF. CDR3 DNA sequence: TGCGCCAGCAGCTACGGGGTTTTGGGCTCCTACGAGCAGTACTTC.

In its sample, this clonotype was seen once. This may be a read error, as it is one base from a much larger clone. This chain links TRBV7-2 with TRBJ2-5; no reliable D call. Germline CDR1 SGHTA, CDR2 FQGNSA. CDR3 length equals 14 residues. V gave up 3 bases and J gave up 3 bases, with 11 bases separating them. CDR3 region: CASSLTTWEETQYF. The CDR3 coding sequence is TGTGCCAGCAGCTTGACGACATGGGAAGAGACCCAGTACTTC.

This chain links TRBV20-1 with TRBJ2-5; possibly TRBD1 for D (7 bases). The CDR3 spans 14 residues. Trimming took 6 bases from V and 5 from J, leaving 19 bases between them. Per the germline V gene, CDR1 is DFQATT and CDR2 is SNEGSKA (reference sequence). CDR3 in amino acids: CSAPPPAGGETQYF. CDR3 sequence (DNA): TGCAGTGCGCCTCCCCCAGCAGGGGGGGAGACCCAGTACTTC.

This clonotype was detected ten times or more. CDR3 in DNA: TGTGCCAGCAGCTTACTAGCGGGGGCAGGCACAGATACGCAGTATTTT. Translation gives CASSLLAGAGTDTQYF. The chain recombines TRBV7-8 with TRBJ2-3, with 10 positions matching TRBD2. The V segment lost 2 bases and the J segment 1 base; nucleotides outside the gene matches: 3. CDR1 and CDR2 from the germline V gene are SGHVS and FQNEAQ. The CDR3 length is 16 residues.

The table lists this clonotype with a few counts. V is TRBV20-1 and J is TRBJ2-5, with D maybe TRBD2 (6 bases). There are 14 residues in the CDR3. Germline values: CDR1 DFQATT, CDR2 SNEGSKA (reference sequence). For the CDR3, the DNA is TGCACCGTGGGCGGGGCAGGACCGCAAGAGACCCAGTACTTC. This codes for CTVGGAGPQETQYF.

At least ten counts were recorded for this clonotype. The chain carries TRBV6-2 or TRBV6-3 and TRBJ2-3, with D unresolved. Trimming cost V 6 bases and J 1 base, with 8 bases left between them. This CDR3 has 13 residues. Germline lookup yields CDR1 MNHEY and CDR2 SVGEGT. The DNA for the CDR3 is TGTGCCAGCAGCCGTCCCGGCACAGATACGCAGTATTTT. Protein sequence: CASSRPGTDTQYF.

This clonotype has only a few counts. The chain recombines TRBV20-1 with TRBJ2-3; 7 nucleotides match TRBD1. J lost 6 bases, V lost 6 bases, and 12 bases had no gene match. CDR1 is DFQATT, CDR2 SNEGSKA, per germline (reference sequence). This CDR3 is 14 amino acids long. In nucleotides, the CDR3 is TGCAGTGCCGGAGGACAGGCAGCTTGGGATACGCAGTATTTT. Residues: CSAGGQAAWDTQYF.

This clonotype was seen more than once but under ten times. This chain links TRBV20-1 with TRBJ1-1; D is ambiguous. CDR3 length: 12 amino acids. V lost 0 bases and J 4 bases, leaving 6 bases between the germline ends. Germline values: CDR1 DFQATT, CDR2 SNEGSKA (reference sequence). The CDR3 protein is CSAREVRTEAFF. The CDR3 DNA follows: TGCAGTGCTAGAGAGGTTCGCACTGAAGCTTTCTTT.

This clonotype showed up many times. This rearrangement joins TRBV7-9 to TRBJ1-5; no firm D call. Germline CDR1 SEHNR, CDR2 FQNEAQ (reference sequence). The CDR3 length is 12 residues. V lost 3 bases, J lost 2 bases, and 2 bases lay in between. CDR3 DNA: TGTGCCAGCAGCTTTGGCAATCAGCCCCAGCATTTT. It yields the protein CASSFGNQPQHF.

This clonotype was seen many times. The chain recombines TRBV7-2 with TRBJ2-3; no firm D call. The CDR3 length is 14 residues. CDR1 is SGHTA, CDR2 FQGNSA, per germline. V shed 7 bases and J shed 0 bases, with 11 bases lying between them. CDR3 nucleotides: TGTGCCAGCATCTTCGGACGGAGCACAGATACGCAGTATTTT. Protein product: CASIFGRSTDTQYF.

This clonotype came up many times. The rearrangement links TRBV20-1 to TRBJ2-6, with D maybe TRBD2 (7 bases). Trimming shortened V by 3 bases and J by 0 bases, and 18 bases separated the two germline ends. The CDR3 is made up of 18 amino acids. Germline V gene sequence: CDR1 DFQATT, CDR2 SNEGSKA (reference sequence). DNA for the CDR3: TGCAGTGCTAGGACGGGCGGGGGCACATACTCTGGGGCCAACGTCCTGACTTTC. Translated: CSARTGGGTYSGANVLTF.

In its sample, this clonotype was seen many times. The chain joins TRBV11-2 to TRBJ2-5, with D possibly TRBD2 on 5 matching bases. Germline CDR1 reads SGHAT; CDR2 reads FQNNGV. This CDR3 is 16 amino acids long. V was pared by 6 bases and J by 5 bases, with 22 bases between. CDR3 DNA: TGTGCCAGCAGGTTGGCGGGCACTGCCTTTGGGGAGACCCAGTACTTC. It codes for CASRLAGTAFGETQYF.

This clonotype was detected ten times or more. The CDR3 bases are TGCGCCAGCAGTTCCGGGGTGGAAGAGACCCAGTACTTC. Translating it yields CASSSGVEETQYF. The chain links TRBV5-1 to TRBJ2-5; D may be TRBD2 (5 bases). The CDR3 extends over 13 amino acids. Trimming shortened V by 5 bases and J by 3 bases, and 11 bases separated the two germline ends. Germline CDR1 and CDR2: SGHRS and YFSETQ.

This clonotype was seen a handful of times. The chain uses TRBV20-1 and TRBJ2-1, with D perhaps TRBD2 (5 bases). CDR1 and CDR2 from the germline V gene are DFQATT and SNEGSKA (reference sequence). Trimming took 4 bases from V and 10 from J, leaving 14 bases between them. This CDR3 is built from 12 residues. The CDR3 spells CSAMQAAGEQFF. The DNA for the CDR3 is TGCAGTGCTATGCAAGCGGCCGGGGAGCAGTTCTTC.

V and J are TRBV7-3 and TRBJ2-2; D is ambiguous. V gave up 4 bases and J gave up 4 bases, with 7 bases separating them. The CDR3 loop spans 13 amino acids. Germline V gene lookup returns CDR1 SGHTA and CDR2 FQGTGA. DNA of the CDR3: TGTGCCAGCAGCTACGAAAGCACCGGGGAGCTGTTTTTT. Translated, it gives CASSYESTGELFF.